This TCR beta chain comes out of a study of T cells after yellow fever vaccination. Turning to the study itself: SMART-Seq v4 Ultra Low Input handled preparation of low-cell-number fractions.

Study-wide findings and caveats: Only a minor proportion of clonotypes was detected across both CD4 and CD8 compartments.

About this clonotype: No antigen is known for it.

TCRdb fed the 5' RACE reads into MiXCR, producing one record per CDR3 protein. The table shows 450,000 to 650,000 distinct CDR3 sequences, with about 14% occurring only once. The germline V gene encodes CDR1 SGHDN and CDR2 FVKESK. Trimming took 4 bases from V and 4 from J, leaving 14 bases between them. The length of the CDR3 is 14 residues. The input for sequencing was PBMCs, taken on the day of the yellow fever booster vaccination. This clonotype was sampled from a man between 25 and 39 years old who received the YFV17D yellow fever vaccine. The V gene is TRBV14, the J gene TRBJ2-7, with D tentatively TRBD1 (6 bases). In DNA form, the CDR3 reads TGTGCCAGCAGCCCCTCACAGGGACGGTACGAGCAGTACTTC. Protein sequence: CASSPSQGRYEQYF.